The following is a TCR beta chain sequence with its context. Its matching antigen is unknown. This entry is derived from a study of breast tumors, draining lymph nodes, adjacent tissues. V shed 7 bases, J shed 0 bases, and the junction held 5 bases outside the gene matches. CDR1 is GTSNPN and CDR2 is SVGIG in the germline V gene (reference sequence). There are 14 residues in the CDR3. TCRdb fed the multiplex PCR reads into MiXCR, producing one record per CDR3 protein. The table records about 35,000 distinct CDR3 sequences, approximately 37% of them present only once. Study observations and caveats: Tumor repertoires ranked between lymph nodes and nontumor tissue in diversity, with V and J gene preferences. Data fit most tumor T cells coming from lymph node, expanding in tumor.

The source of this sequence is a female donor with breast cancer. Some clones in this sample may be carry-over from other donors' samples. The sequenced sample was breast tumor tissue. The chain links TRBV30 to TRBJ2-2, with TRBD1 matching 7 bases. The CDR3 coding sequence is TGTGCCTCCATAGGGGGCGCGAACACCGGGGAGCTGTTTTTT. Protein: CASIGGANTGELFF.